This is a list of T cell receptor beta chains from one sample in a study of regulatory T cells in long-lasting Graves disease. One entry per CDR3 protein, called by TCRdb with MiXCR from the multiplex PCR reads. The profile covers fewer than 550,000 distinct CDR3 sequences, with around a fifth appearing a single time and roughly 6.9% taken by the ten largest. Sequencing used peripheral blood mononuclear cells (PBMCs), obtained when the disease was refractory, from a patient treated with antithyroid drugs. All receptors derive from a female donor with Graves disease. Each CDR3 is given without its conserved first and last residue. Fields, in order: J gene, clone size, V gene, CDR3 protein. Some rows have no size entry. The others give once, few or many, or a class for an expanded clone.

j_gene: TRBJ1-2
abundance: many
v_gene: TRBV28
CDR3aa: ASRSDVNYGYT

j_gene: TRBJ1-2
abundance: many
v_gene: TRBV27
CDR3aa: ASSLSVQGNGYT

j_gene: TRBJ1-4
abundance: NA
v_gene: TRBV5-1
CDR3aa: ASSFSPSFGGVKLF

j_gene: TRBJ2-5
abundance: many
v_gene: TRBV11-1
CDR3aa: ASSEGQISQETQY

j_gene: TRBJ2-3
abundance: NA
v_gene: TRBV28
CDR3aa: ASSFGTSGKLDTQY

j_gene: TRBJ2-7
abundance: few
v_gene: TRBV24-1
CDR3aa: ATSDSTRGTGDEQY

j_gene: TRBJ2-7
abundance: many
v_gene: TRBV29-1
CDR3aa: SALLAEGSYEQY

j_gene: TRBJ2-7
abundance: few
v_gene: TRBV20-1
CDR3aa: SAVSGRVPREQY

j_gene: TRBJ1-2
abundance: few
v_gene: TRBV19
CDR3aa: ASSIPMGGSVYGYT

j_gene: TRBJ1-5
abundance: many
v_gene: TRBV12-3/TRBV12-4
CDR3aa: ASSFWALAGLNQPQH

j_gene: TRBJ1-2
abundance: many
v_gene: TRBV28
CDR3aa: ASSPDYGYT

j_gene: TRBJ1-1
abundance: many
v_gene: TRBV28
CDR3aa: ASSCEAF

j_gene: TRBJ1-5
abundance: few
v_gene: TRBV20-1
CDR3aa: SAADRIDNQPQH

j_gene: TRBJ2-5
abundance: few
v_gene: TRBV5-6
CDR3aa: ASSFAGTSGKAEETQY